The 21 T cell receptor beta chains reported below all come from one sample, sequenced in a study of OX40 agonist ivuxolimab in advanced cancers. Sequenced by immunoSEQ multiplex PCR; TCRdb stores in-frame clones only, minus some. The sample shows about 70,000 clones, approximately 90% of them seen only once. Sample: CD4+ or CD8+ T cells sorted from blood, taken in a trial of the OX40 agonist ivuxolimab. The receptors stem from an adult with an advanced solid tumor such as melanoma, head and neck, liver or kidney cancer.

The gene calls are TRBV19 and TRBJ1-2; D uncertain. Germline assignment: CDR1 LNHDA and CDR2 SQIVND (reference sequence). The CDR3 length is 15 residues. Trimming took off 7 bases at V and 8 bases at J, with 23 bases between the two ends. The chain's CDR3 is CASTLVERLDRGYTF. Written as DNA, the CDR3 is TGTGCCAGTACCTTGGTGGAGCGTCTCGACCGGGGCTACACCTTC. The full variable domain, its missing parts supplied by reference TRBV19 and TRBJ1-2, is DGGITQSPKYLFRKEGQNVTLSCEQNLNHDAMYWYRQDPGQGLRLIYYSQIVNDFQKGDIAEGYSVSREKKESFPLTVTSAQKNPTAFYLCASTLVERLDRGYTFGSGTRLTVV.

With respect to this clone: Other DNA sequences in the same sample also yield this CDR3. This chain joins TRBV7-6 and TRBJ2-3; D tentatively reads TRBD1 or TRBD2 (5 bases each). Germline-derived CDR1 and CDR2 are SGHVS and FNYEAQ. V was pared by 0 bases and J by 1 base, with 5 bases between. The CDR3 length is 14 residues. The CDR3 loop reads CASSLAGGTDTQYF. CDR3 in DNA: TGTGCCAGCAGCTTAGCGGGGGGCACAGATACGCAGTATTTT.

A word on this clone: Other DNA sequences in the sample encode the same CDR3. V and J are TRBV7-9 and TRBJ1-6, with D hard to call. Germline CDR1 reads SEHNR; CDR2 reads FQNEAQ (reference sequence). This CDR3 has 12 residues. V lost 1 base and J 9 bases, leaving 4 bases between the germline ends. CDR3 DNA sequence: TGTGCCAGCAGCTTAGGGGGTTCACCCCTCCACTTT. It yields the protein CASSLGGSPLHF.

V is TRBV28 and J is TRBJ1-2, with TRBD1 matching 7 bases. The trim removed 6 bases at V and 2 bases at J, leaving 9 bases unmatched. This CDR3 is 15 amino acids long. The germline V gene has CDR1 MDHEN and CDR2 SYDVKM. The CDR3 here is CASSSYSGQNYGYTF. Here the CDR3 DNA reads TGTGCCAGCAGCTCCTATTCGGGACAGAACTATGGCTACACCTTC.

The chain has TRBV4-2 and TRBJ1-5; no clear D gene. V lost 3 bases, J lost 0 bases, and 9 bases lay in between. The CDR3 covers 15 residues. Germline CDR1 is LGHNA and CDR2 is YNFKEQ. The CDR3 sequence is CASSQLPNSNQPQHF. CDR3 DNA: TGTGCCAGCAGCCAGCTGCCTAATAGCAATCAGCCCCAGCATTTT.

The chain uses TRBV27 and TRBJ1-2, with D possibly TRBD1 on 5 matching bases. The V gene's germline CDR1 is MNHEY and CDR2 SMNVEV (reference sequence). The CDR3 covers 13 residues. Trimming removed 0 bases at V and 8 bases at J, with 10 bases between. The CDR3 sequence: CASSLSGGEGYTF. DNA of the CDR3: TGTGCCAGCAGTTTATCGGGAGGGGAGGGCTACACCTTC.

V and J are TRBV10-1 and TRBJ2-7; TRBD2 might be the D (6 bases). V dropped 3 bases and J dropped 3 bases, with 18 bases sitting between them. CDR1 WNHNN and CDR2 SYGVQD come from the germline V gene (reference sequence). The CDR3 length is 16 residues. The CDR3 region has the DNA TGCGCCAGCAGTGATCTCGCGGGGCCCCCCGTCTACGAGCAGTACTTC. It yields the protein CASSDLAGPPVYEQYF.

In its sample, this clone was seen once. The gene calls are TRBV9 and TRBJ2-3; D ambiguous. V gave up 0 bases and J gave up 0 bases, with 8 bases separating them. This CDR3 is 15 amino acids long. Germline values: CDR1 SGDLS, CDR2 YYNGEE. This CDR3 reads CASSVGRGSTDTQYF. The CDR3 DNA reads as TGTGCCAGCAGCGTAGGGAGAGGTAGCACAGATACGCAGTATTTT.

The chain recombines TRBV7-8 with TRBJ1-4; no definite D call. Germline loops: CDR1 SGHVS, CDR2 FQNEAQ. CDR3 length: 13 residues. V was shortened by 4 bases and J by 4 bases, with 7 bases between the two germline ends. The CDR3 DNA reads TGTGCCAGCAGCTCCGACTTTAATGAAAAACTGTTTTTT. Its translation: CASSSDFNEKLFF.

This clone turned up a few times. The CDR3 sequence: CASSSFAGYTF. The DNA of the CDR3 is TGTGCCAGCAGCTCTTTTGCGGGCTACACCTTC. The chain links TRBV11-2 to TRBJ1-2; unclear D gene. Deletions cut 4 bases from V and 8 bases from J, with 8 bases between. The CDR3 contains 11 residues. The germline gives CDR1 SGHAT, CDR2 FQNNGV.

This chain joins TRBV5-1 and TRBJ1-1; D is unresolved. The CDR3 is 19 amino acids. V lost 1 base and J 1 base, leaving 23 bases between the germline ends. Germline CDR1 is SGHRS and CDR2 is YFSETQ. The CDR3 DNA sequence: TGCGCCAGCAGCTTGTTAGGGTGGAGCGCAGGCGACCAGAACACTGAAGCTTTCTTT. This gives the protein CASSLLGWSAGDQNTEAFF.

The chain joins TRBV9 to TRBJ2-3, with 7 bases aligning to TRBD2. This CDR3 spans 16 amino acids. Trimming cost V 0 bases and J 2 bases; bases outside gene matches: 6. Per germline, CDR1 SGDLS and CDR2 YYNGEE. CDR3 sequence reads: CASSVVAGEYTDTQYF. CDR3 DNA sequence: TGTGCCAGCAGCGTAGTGGCGGGGGAGTACACAGATACGCAGTATTTT.

This clone was detected only a few times. This sequence joins TRBV4-1 and TRBJ1-1, with TRBD1 identical over 8 bases. This CDR3 spans 14 amino acids. J lost 6 bases, V lost 4 bases, and 7 bases had no gene match. Per germline, CDR1 MGHRA and CDR2 YSYEKL. As DNA, the CDR3 is TGCGCCAGCAGCCCTGTCAGGGGGCCTTCTGAAGCTTTCTTT. Translated, it gives CASSPVRGPSEAFF.

V gene TRBV4-2 combines with J gene TRBJ2-3; tentative D call: TRBD1 (6 bases). The CDR3 totals 16 residues. The V gene lost 0 bases and the J gene lost 4 bases, with 14 bases spanning the gap. Germline CDR1 and CDR2: LGHNA and YNFKEQ. DNA for the CDR3: TGTGCCAGCAGCCAAGAAAGTGGGGGCGAGGCAGATACGCAGTATTTT. Amino acids: CASSQESGGEADTQYF.

The rearrangement links TRBV7-9 to TRBJ2-1; D tentatively fits TRBD1 or TRBD2 (5 bases each). Trimming cost V 5 bases and J 3 bases, with 14 bases left between them. The CDR3 loop spans 15 amino acids. The V gene's germline CDR1 is SEHNR and CDR2 FQNEAQ (reference sequence). The CDR3: CASSPWDAGYNEQFF. The CDR3 nucleotides are TGTGCCAGCAGCCCTTGGGACGCCGGCTACAATGAGCAGTTCTTC.

This sequence joins TRBV7-6 and TRBJ2-7, with D maybe TRBD1 (6 bases). Germline CDR1 and CDR2: SGHVS and FNYEAQ. The CDR3 runs to 17 residues. Trimming stripped 2 bases from V and 1 base from J, with 18 bases between. The DNA of the CDR3 is TGTGCCAGCAGCTTAACCCCTATGGCAGGGGCATCCTACGAGCAGTACTTC. It yields the protein CASSLTPMAGASYEQYF. Complete variable domain (other parts from reference TRBV7-6 and TRBJ2-7): GAGVSQSPRYKVTKRGQDVALRCDPISGHVSLYWYRQALGQGPEFLTYFNYEAQQDKSGLPNDRFSAERPEGSISTLTIQRTEQRDSAMYRCASSLTPMAGASYEQYFGPGTRLTVT.

The V gene is TRBV10-3, the J gene TRBJ2-1; 8 bases align to TRBD1. CDR3 size: 15 residues. V shed 3 bases and J 6 bases; nucleotides not matched to a gene: 7. Germline V lookup: CDR1 ENHRY, CDR2 SYGVKD. CDR3 sequence: CAISDRDRSLNEQFF. In DNA, the CDR3 is TGTGCCATCAGTGACCGGGACAGGAGCCTCAATGAGCAGTTCTTC.

The chain recombines TRBV15 with TRBJ2-7; weak D call: TRBD2 (6 bases). The V gene's germline CDR1 is LNHNV and CDR2 YYDKDF (reference sequence). The CDR3 sequence is 15 residues long. Trimming cost V 5 bases and J 5 bases, with 19 bases left between them. The CDR3 region has the DNA TGTGCCACCAGCGGAGCGCGGGCCTGGGGGGACGAGCAGTACTTC. Amino acid sequence: CATSGARAWGDEQYF. Full variable domain (outside the CDR3, taken from reference TRBV15 and TRBJ2-7): DAMVIQNPRYQVTQFGKPVTLSCSQTLNHNVMYWYQQKSSQAPKLLFHYYDKDFNNEADTPDNFQSRRPNTSFCFLDIRSPGLGDTAMYLCATSGARAWGDEQYFGPGTRLTVT.

The V and J genes are TRBV18 and TRBJ2-1; 11 positions match TRBD2. Germline assignment: CDR1 KGHSH and CDR2 LQKENI. The CDR3 is made up of 16 amino acids. Germline trimming cut 2 bases from V and 8 bases from J; bases unmatched to any gene: 8. CDR3 nucleotides: TGTGCCAGCTCACCAGGGACTAGCGGTTTTAGGGATGAGCAGTTCTTC. Its translation is CASSPGTSGFRDEQFF.

This clone was detected only once. This chain uses TRBV7-6 with TRBJ2-3; D perhaps matches TRBD2 (5 bases). CDR3 length: 17 amino acids. V was shortened by 1 base and J by 3 bases, with 17 bases between the two germline ends. Germline V gives CDR1 SGHVS, CDR2 FNYEAQ. CDR3 loop: CASSLVALGMETDTQYF. The CDR3 nucleotides are TGTGCCAGCAGCTTAGTAGCTCTCGGGATGGAAACAGATACGCAGTATTTT.

This clone was picked up one time. CDR3: CASSLLVSTGLTDTQYF. In DNA, the CDR3 is TGTGCCAGCAGTTTATTAGTCTCGACAGGGCTCACAGATACGCAGTATTTT. This chain uses TRBV27 with TRBJ2-3; 7 bases are a match to TRBD1. Trimming cost V 1 base and J 2 bases; bases outside gene matches: 9. Germline CDR1 reads MNHEY; CDR2 reads SMNVEV (reference sequence). The CDR3 runs 17 residues.